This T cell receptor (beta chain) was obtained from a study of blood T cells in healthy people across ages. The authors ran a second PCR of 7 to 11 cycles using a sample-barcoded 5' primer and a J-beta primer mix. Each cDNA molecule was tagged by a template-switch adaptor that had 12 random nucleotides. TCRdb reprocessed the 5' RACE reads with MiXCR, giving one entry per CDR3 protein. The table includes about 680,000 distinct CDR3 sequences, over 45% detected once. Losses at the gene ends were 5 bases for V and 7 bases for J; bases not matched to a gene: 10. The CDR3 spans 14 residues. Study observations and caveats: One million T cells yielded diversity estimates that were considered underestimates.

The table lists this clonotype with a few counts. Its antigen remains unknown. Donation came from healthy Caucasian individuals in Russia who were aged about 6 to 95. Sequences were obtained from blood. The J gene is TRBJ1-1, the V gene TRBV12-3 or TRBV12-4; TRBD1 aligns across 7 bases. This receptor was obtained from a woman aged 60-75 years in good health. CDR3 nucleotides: TGTGCCAGCAGTGGGGCGGGACAGCGCCATGAAGCTTTCTTT. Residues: CASSGAGQRHEAFF.